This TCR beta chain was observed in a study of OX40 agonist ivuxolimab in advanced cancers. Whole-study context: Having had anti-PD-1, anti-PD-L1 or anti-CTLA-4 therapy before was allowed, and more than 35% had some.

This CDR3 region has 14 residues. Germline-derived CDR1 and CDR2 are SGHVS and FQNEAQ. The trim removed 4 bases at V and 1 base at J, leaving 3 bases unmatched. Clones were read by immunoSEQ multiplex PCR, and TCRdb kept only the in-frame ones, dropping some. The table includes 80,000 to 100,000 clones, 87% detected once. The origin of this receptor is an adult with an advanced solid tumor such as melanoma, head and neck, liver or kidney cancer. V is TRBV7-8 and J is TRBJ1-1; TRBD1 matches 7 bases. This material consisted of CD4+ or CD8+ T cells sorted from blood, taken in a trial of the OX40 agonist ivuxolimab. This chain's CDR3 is CASSYRQGNTEAFF. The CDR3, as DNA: TGTGCCAGCAGCTACAGACAGGGGAACACTGAAGCTTTCTTT.